This T cell receptor (beta chain) was identified during a study of blood T cell repertoires in COVID-19. As for the study in general: COVID-19 samples from acute and convalescent phases originated in the United States, Italy and Spain. T cells, B-cell-depleted T cells, or PBMCs provided the cDNA or gDNA that served as material.

This clone was counted once. Deletions cut 3 bases from V and 7 bases from J, with 13 bases between. The CDR3 contains 13 residues. Per the original methods: Estimation of nucleated cell counts was performed using reference gene primer amplification. Repertoires were generated with immunoSEQ multiplex PCR, while TCRdb's copy carries only in-frame clones and drops some. The V and J calls and the clone size are those of that table, but D and trimming were determined from the DNA. The sample consists of some 140,000 clones, 84% of them appearing once. The chain is built from TRBV12-3 or TRBV12-4 and TRBJ2-7; D possibly corresponds to TRBD2 (5 bases). The sample consisted of peripheral blood. The TCR comes from an elderly woman with acute or convalescent COVID-19. The CDR3 DNA is TGTGCCAGCAGTTTGAGGGCGTTTGGGGAGCAGTACTTC. Protein sequence: CASSLRAFGEQYF.